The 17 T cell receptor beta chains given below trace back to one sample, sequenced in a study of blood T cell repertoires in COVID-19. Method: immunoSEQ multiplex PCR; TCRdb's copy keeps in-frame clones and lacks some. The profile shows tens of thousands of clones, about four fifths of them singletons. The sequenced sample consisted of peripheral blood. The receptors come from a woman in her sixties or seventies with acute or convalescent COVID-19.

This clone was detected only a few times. The CDR3 DNA reads TGTGCCAGCAAGGTGAACCGACAGGGCCAGTATAGTGAGCAGTTCTTC. It codes for CASKVNRQGQYSEQFF. This sequence joins TRBV5-4 and TRBJ2-1; 7 bases fit TRBD1. Germline CDR1 is SGHNT and CDR2 is YYREEE (reference sequence). Unmatched junction bases numbered 18, after V lost 6 bases and J lost 9 bases. This CDR3 spans 16 amino acids.

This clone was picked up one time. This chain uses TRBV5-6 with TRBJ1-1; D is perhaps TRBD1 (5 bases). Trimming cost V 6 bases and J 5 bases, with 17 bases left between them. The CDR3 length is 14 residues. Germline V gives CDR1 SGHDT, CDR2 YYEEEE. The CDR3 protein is CASIIGGERTEAFF. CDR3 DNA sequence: TGTGCCAGCATCATCGGGGGAGAGCGGACTGAAGCTTTCTTT.

The CDR3 spells CASRPGVGTDTQYF. The CDR3 DNA follows: TGTGCCAGCAGGCCCGGGGTGGGCACAGATACGCAGTATTTT. The V call is TRBV7-2, the J call TRBJ2-3, with a weak D call TRBD2 (5 bases). The germline CDR1 and CDR2 sequences are SGHTA and FQGNSA. V dropped 6 bases and J dropped 1 base, with 11 bases sitting between them. The CDR3 covers 14 residues.

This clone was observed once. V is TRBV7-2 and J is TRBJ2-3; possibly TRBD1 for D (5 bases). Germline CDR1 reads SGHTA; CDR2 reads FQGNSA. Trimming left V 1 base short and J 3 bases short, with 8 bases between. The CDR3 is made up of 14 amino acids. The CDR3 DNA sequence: TGTGCCAGCAGCTTAGGGCAGGGAACAGATACGCAGTATTTT. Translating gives CASSLGQGTDTQYF.

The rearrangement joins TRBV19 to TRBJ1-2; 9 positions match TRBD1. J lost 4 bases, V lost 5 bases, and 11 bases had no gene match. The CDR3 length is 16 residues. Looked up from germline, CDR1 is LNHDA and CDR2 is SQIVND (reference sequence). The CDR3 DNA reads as TGTGCCAGTAGTCTCACACAGGGGGCGTTTGGCTATGGCTACACCTTC. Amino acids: CASSLTQGAFGYGYTF.

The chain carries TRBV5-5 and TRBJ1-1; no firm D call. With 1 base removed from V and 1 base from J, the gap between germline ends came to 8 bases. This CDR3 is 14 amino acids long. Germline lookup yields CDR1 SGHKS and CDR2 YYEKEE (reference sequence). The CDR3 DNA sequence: TGTGCCAGCAGCTTGTACGTCGGGAACACTGAAGCTTTCTTT. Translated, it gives CASSLYVGNTEAFF.

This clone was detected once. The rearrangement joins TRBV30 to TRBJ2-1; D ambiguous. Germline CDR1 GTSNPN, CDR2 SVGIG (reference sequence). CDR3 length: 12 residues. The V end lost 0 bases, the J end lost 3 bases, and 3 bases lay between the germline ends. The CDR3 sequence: CAWSVLYNEQFF. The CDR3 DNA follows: TGTGCCTGGAGTGTTCTCTACAATGAGCAGTTCTTC.

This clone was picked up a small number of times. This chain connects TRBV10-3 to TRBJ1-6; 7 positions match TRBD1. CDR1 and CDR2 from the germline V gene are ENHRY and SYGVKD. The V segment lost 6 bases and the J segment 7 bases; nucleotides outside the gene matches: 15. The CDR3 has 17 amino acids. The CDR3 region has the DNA TGTGCCATCAGCCCAAGAGGAACAGGGGTTTCGAATTCACCCCTCCACTTT. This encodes CAISPRGTGVSNSPLHF.

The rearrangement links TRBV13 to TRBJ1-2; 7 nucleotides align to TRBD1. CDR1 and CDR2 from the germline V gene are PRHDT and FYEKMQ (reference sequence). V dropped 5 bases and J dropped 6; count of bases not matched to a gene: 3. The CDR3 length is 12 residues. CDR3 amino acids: CASSRGTDGYTF. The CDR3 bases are TGTGCCAGCAGCCGAGGGACAGATGGCTACACCTTC.

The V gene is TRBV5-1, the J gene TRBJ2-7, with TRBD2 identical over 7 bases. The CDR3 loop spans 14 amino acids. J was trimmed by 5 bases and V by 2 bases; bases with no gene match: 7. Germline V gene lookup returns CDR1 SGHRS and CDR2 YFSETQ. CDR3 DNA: TGCGCCAGCAGCTTTAGCGGGTCCCTCGACGAGCAGTACTTC. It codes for CASSFSGSLDEQYF.

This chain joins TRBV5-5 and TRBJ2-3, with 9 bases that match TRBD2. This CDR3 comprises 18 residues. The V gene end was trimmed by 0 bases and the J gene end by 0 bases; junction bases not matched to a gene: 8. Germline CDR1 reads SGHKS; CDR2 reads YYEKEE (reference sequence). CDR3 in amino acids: CASSLGPASGTSTDTQYF. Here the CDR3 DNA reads TGTGCCAGCAGCTTGGGCCCGGCTAGCGGGACTAGCACAGATACGCAGTATTTT.

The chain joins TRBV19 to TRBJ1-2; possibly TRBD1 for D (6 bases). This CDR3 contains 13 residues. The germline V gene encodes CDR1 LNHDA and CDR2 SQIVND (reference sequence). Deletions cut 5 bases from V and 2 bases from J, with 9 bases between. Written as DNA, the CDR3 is TGTGCCAGTAGTTACAGGGCCAACTATGGCTACACCTTC. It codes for CASSYRANYGYTF.

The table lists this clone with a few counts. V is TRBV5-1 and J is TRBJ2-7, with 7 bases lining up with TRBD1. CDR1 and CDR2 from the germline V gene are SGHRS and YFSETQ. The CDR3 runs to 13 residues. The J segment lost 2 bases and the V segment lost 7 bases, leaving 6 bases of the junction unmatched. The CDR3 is CASGSGQPYEQYF. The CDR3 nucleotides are TGCGCCAGCGGGTCGGGACAGCCCTACGAGCAGTACTTC.

The CDR3 here is CASSLTTSGRASEWFF. CDR3 coding DNA: TGTGCCAGCAGCTTAACGACTAGCGGGAGGGCAAGCGAGTGGTTCTTC. The chain joins TRBV11-3 to TRBJ2-1; 14 bases match TRBD2. This CDR3 is 16 amino acids long. Trimming removed 2 bases from V and 15 bases from J; junction bases left unmatched: 12. The germline CDR1 and CDR2 sequences are SGHNT and YENEEA.

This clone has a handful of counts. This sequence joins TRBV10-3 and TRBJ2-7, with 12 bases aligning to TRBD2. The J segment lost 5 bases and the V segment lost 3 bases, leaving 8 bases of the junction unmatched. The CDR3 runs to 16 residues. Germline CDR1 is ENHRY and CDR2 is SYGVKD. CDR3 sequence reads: CAISDSSGGASNEQYF. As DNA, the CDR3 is TGTGCCATCAGTGATTCTAGCGGGGGGGCCAGCAACGAGCAGTACTTC.

CDR3 coding DNA: TGCGCCAGCAGTCAAATCAAACCACCCGGGGGAGTCAATCAGCCCCAGCATTTT. It is translated as CASSQIKPPGGVNQPQHF. The V and J genes are TRBV23-1 and TRBJ1-5, with D perhaps matching TRBD1 (5 bases). TRBV23-1 is an ORF; its function is uncertain. The CDR3 contains 18 residues. V lost 2 bases to trimming and J lost 3 bases, with 20 bases between them.

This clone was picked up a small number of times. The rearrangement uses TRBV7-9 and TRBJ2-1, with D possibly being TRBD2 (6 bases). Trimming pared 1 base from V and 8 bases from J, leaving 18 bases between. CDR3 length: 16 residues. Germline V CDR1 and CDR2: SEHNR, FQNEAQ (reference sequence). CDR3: CASSLGETSTDDEQFF. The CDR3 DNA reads TGTGCCAGCAGCTTAGGGGAGACTAGTACGGACGATGAGCAGTTCTTC.